This T cell receptor (beta chain) is drawn from a study of blood T cell repertoires in COVID-19. Across the study: COVID-19 samples from acute and convalescent phases originated in the United States, Italy and Spain. From T cells, B-cell-depleted T cells, or PBMCs came the material, which was cDNA or gDNA.

The junction had 8 bases not matched to a gene; V was cut back by 4 bases and J by 11 bases. There are 14 residues in the CDR3. Germline CDR1 is SGHDN and CDR2 is FVKESK. Clones were read by immunoSEQ multiplex PCR, and TCRdb kept only the in-frame ones, dropping some. The sample includes 20,000 to 30,000 clones, about 81% of them seen just once. The genes are TRBV14 and TRBJ2-1; 10 positions agree with TRBD2. The TCR sequence derives from a human donor in a cohort sampled during active COVID-19. Material for sequencing was peripheral blood. The CDR3 spells CASSPAGGPGKQFF. For the CDR3, the DNA is TGTGCCAGCAGCCCAGCGGGAGGGCCTGGTAAGCAGTTCTTC. The full variable domain, rest sourced from reference TRBV14 and TRBJ2-1, is EAGVTQFPSHSVIEKGQTVTLRCDPISGHDNLYWYRRVMGKEIKFLLHFVKESKQDESGMPNNRFLAERTGGTYSTLKVQPAELEDSGVYFCASSPAGGPGKQFFGPGTRLTVL.